This T cell receptor (beta chain) was captured by sequencing in a study of control samples from healthy donors and cancer patients. Here immunoSEQ multiplex PCR was the method, and the copy in TCRdb shows in-frame clones only, minus some. The sample shows approximately 90,000 clones, 88% of them seen only once. The sample comprised blood. The sequence was obtained from a woman in her seventies in good health.

CDR3: CASSPPSGNTIYF. DNA of the CDR3: TGTGCCAGCAGCCCCCCGTCTGGAAACACCATATATTTT. The chain uses TRBV9 and TRBJ1-3; D not resolved. Trimming took 4 bases from V and 1 from J, leaving 6 bases between them. Germline-derived CDR1 and CDR2 are SGDLS and YYNGEE. This CDR3 has 13 amino acids.